This T cell receptor (beta chain) was identified in a study of cytomegalovirus exposure and HLA in healthy donors. Germline CDR1 and CDR2: PRHDT and FYEKMQ (reference sequence). The CDR3 runs to 15 residues. With 5 bases removed from V and 3 bases from J, the gap between germline ends came to 13 bases. The PCR had 60 Vbeta and 13 Jbeta primers. TCRdb's copy holds only in-frame clones and misses some; the assay was immunoSEQ multiplex PCR. The data show about 190,000 clones, with around 80% seen just once and about 1.8% held by the top ten. This sequence joins TRBV13 and TRBJ2-2; weak D call: TRBD1 (5 bases). Material: PBMCs. This receptor was identified in a man aged 18 to 29 in good health and CMV-seronegative. The CDR3 loop reads CASSHLTGDTGELFF. In nucleotides, the CDR3 is TGTGCCAGCAGCCACCTCACAGGAGACACCGGGGAGCTGTTTTTT. Variable domain in full (rest from reference TRBV13 and TRBJ2-2): AAGVIQSPRHLIKEKRETATLKCYPIPRHDTVYWYQQGPGQDPQFLISFYEKMQSDKGSIPDRFSAQQFSDYHSELNMSSLELGDSALYFCASSHLTGDTGELFFGEGSRLTVL.